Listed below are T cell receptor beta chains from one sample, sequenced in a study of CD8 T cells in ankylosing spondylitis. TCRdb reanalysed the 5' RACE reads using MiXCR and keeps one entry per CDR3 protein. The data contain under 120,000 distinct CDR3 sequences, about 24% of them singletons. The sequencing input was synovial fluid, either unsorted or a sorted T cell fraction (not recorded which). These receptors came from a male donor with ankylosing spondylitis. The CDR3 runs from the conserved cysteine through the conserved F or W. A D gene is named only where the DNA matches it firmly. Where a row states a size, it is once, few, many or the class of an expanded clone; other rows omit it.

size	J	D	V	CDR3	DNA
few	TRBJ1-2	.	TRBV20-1	CSARRGNYGYTF	TGCAGTGCTAGACGAGGGAACTATGGCTACACCTTC
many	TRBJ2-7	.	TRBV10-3	CAISESRANSAEQYF	TGTGCCATCAGTGAGTCCCGAGCGAACTCGGCCGAGCAGTACTTC
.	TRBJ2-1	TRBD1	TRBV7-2	CASSLVSGQGYNEQFF	TGTGCCAGCAGCTTAGTTTCGGGACAGGGTTACAATGAGCAGTTCTTC
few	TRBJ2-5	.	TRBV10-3	CAISESVQETQYF	TGTGCCATCAGTGAATCAGTTCAAGAGACCCAGTACTTC
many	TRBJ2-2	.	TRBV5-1	CASRNRVDTGELFF	TGCGCCAGCAGAAACAGGGTAGACACCGGGGAGCTGTTTTTT
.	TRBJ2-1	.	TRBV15	CATRVVGYHNEQFF	TGTGCCACCAGGGTGGTAGGGTACCACAATGAGCAGTTCTTC
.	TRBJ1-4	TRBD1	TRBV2	CASSGDRETEKLFF	TGTGCCAGCAGTGGAGACAGGGAGACGGAAAAACTGTTTTTT
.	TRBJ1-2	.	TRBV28	CASSSQGYGYTF	TGTGCCAGCAGTTCACAGGGTTATGGCTACACCTTC
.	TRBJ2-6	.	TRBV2	CASRGVGRGANVLTF	TGTGCCAGCAGGGGAGTAGGGAGGGGGGCCAACGTCCTGACTTTC
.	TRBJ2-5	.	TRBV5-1	CASSFGTTFGVSQYF	TGCGCCAGCAGCTTCGGGACAACTTTTGGGGTTTCCCAGTACTTC
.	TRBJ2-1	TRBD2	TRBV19	CASSTSGLAGPFSYNEQFF	TGTGCCAGTAGTACTTCGGGACTAGCGGGACCATTCTCCTACAATGAGCAGTTCTTC
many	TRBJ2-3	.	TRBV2	CASRQGADTQYF	TGTGCCAGCAGACAGGGTGCAGATACGCAGTATTTT
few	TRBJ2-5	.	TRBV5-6	CASSYWVQETQYF	TGTGCCAGCAGCTACTGGGTGCAAGAGACCCAGTACTTC
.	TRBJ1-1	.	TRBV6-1	CASNIAGGTEAFF	TGTGCCAGCAACATAGCGGGGGGCACTGAAGCTTTCTTT
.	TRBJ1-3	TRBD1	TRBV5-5	CASSLGQGGNTIYF	TGTGCCAGCAGCTTGGGACAGGGGGGAAACACCATATATTTT
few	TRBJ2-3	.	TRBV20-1	CSARVLHTQYF	TGCAGTGCCCGAGTTCTACATACGCAGTATTTT
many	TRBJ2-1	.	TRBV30	CAWTQGRDEQFF	TGTGCCTGGACACAGGGCCGGGATGAGCAGTTCTTC
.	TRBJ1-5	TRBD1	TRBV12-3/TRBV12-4	CASSKTGGVQPQHF	TGTGCCAGCAGTAAGACAGGGGGCGTTCAGCCCCAGCATTTT
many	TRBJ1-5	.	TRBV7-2	CASSWGMGNQPQHF	TGTGCCAGCAGCTGGGGGATGGGCAATCAGCCCCAGCATTTT
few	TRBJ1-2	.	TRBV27	CASSRHRALHPRDYGYTF	TGTGCCAGCAGCCGTCACCGGGCCCTCCACCCCCGGGACTATGGCTACACCTTC
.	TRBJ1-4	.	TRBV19	CASSPRQGIEKLFF	TGTGCCAGTAGTCCTCGACAAGGGATTGAAAAACTGTTTTTT
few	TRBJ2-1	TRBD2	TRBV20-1	CSASPVAGYNEQFF	TGCAGTGCTAGCCCGGTAGCGGGGTACAATGAGCAGTTCTTC
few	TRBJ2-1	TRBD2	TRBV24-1	CATKLSGRAYNEQFF	TGTGCCACTAAACTTAGCGGGAGAGCCTACAATGAGCAGTTCTTC
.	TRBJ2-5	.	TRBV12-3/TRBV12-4	CASSVDSGPYQETQYF	TGTGCCAGCAGTGTCGATAGCGGTCCGTACCAAGAGACCCAGTACTTC
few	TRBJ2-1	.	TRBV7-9	CASSGVSSYNEQFF	TGTGCCAGCTCAGGGGTCAGCTCCTACAATGAGCAGTTCTTC
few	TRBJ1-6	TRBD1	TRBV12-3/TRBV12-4	CASAGQGDSPLHF	TGTGCCAGCGCCGGGCAGGGGGATTCACCCCTCCACTTT
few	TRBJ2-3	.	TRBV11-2	CASSLDRGDTQYF	TGTGCCAGCAGCTTAGATAGGGGGGATACGCAGTATTTT
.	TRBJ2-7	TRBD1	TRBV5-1	CASRGDSGSYEQYF	TGCGCCAGCAGGGGGGACAGCGGATCCTACGAGCAGTACTTC
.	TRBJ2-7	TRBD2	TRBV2	CASRETSGRNEQYF	TGTGCCAGCAGGGAGACTAGCGGGAGGAACGAGCAGTACTTC
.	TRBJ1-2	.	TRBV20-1	CSASRGRDNYGYTF	TGCAGTGCTAGTCGGGGGAGGGACAACTATGGCTACACCTTC
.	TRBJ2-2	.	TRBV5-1	CASSPDEGQWAGELFF	TGCGCCAGCAGCCCCGACGAGGGGCAATGGGCCGGGGAGCTGTTTTTT
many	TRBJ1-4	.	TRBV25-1	CASRRARADEKLFF	TGTGCCAGCAGGCGGGCCAGGGCGGATGAAAAACTGTTTTTT
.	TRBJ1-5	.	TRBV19	CASSLPGLGQPQHF	TGTGCCAGTAGTTTGCCAGGTTTGGGTCAGCCCCAGCATTTT
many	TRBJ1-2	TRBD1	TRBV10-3	CAISTGGGHYGYTF	TGTGCCATATCAACAGGGGGCGGTCACTATGGCTACACCTTC
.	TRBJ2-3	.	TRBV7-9	CASSLNTNTQYF	TGTGCCAGCAGCTTAAATACTAATACGCAGTATTTT
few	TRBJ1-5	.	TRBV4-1	CASSQGFYQPQHF	TGCGCCAGCAGCCAAGGGTTCTATCAGCCCCAGCATTTT
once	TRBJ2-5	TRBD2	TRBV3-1	CASSQPLAGLETQYF	TGTGCCAGCAGCCAACCACTAGCGGGGTTAGAGACCCAGTACTTC
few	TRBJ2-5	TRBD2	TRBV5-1	CASSLTSGSNETQYF	TGCGCCAGCAGCCTAACTAGCGGGAGTAACGAGACCCAGTACTTC
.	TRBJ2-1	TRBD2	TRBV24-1	CATSGRGRVNEQFF	TGTGCCACCAGTGGACGAGGGAGGGTCAATGAGCAGTTCTTC
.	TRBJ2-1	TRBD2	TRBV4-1	CASRYTLAGNNEQFF	TGCGCCAGCAGATACACGCTAGCGGGTAACAATGAGCAGTTCTTC
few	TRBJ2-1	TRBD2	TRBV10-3	CAIRSRTSGSNYNEQFF	TGTGCCATCAGAAGTCGGACTAGCGGGAGTAACTACAATGAGCAGTTCTTC
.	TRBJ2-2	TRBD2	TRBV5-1	CASSPLRGGPDTGELFF	TGCGCCAGCAGCCCCTTAAGGGGAGGGCCAGACACCGGGGAGCTGTTTTTT